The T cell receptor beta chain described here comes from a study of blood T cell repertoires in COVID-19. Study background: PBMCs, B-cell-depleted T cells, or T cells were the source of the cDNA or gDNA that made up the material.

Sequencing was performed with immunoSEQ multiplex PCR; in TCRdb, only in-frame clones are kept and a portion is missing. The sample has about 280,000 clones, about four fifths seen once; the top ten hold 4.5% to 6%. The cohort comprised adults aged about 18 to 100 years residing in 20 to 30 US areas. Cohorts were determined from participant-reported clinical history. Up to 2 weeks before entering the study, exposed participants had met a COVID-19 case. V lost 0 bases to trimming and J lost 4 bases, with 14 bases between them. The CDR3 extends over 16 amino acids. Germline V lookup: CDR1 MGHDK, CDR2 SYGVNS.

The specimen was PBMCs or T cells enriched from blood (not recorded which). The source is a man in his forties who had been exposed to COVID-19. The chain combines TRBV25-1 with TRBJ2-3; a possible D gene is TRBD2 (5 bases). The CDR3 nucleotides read TGTGCCAGCAGTGAATATGAGGGTACGTCCGCAGATACGCAGTATTTT. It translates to CASSEYEGTSADTQYF.